This record concerns one T cell receptor (beta chain) sequence. Its specificity is unknown. Trimming removed 4 bases at V and 4 bases at J, with 14 bases between. Germline CDR1 is SGHDT and CDR2 is YYEEEE. The CDR3 sequence is 15 residues long. This specimen belongs to a study of T cell responses to AZD1222 COVID-19 vaccine. Notes on the study in general: Reportedly, nearly half the spike-specific TCRs target unmutated variant regions. Donor demographics were predominantly white British with a female majority; clonal diversity may be underestimated. It was only after the peak T cell response that any repertoires were sampled.

Only in-frame clones appear in the TCRdb table, and some are missing; sequencing was by immunoSEQ multiplex PCR. This sample has 180,000 or so clones, with around 94% found just once. V gene TRBV5-6 combines with J gene TRBJ1-4; D is unresolved. This specimen was peripheral blood, taken on day 0 of AZD1222 vaccination. The source is an adult in good health. Here the CDR3 DNA reads TGTGCCAGCAGCCCGCCGGGTGGTGGTAATGAAAAACTGTTTTTT. This encodes CASSPPGGGNEKLFF.